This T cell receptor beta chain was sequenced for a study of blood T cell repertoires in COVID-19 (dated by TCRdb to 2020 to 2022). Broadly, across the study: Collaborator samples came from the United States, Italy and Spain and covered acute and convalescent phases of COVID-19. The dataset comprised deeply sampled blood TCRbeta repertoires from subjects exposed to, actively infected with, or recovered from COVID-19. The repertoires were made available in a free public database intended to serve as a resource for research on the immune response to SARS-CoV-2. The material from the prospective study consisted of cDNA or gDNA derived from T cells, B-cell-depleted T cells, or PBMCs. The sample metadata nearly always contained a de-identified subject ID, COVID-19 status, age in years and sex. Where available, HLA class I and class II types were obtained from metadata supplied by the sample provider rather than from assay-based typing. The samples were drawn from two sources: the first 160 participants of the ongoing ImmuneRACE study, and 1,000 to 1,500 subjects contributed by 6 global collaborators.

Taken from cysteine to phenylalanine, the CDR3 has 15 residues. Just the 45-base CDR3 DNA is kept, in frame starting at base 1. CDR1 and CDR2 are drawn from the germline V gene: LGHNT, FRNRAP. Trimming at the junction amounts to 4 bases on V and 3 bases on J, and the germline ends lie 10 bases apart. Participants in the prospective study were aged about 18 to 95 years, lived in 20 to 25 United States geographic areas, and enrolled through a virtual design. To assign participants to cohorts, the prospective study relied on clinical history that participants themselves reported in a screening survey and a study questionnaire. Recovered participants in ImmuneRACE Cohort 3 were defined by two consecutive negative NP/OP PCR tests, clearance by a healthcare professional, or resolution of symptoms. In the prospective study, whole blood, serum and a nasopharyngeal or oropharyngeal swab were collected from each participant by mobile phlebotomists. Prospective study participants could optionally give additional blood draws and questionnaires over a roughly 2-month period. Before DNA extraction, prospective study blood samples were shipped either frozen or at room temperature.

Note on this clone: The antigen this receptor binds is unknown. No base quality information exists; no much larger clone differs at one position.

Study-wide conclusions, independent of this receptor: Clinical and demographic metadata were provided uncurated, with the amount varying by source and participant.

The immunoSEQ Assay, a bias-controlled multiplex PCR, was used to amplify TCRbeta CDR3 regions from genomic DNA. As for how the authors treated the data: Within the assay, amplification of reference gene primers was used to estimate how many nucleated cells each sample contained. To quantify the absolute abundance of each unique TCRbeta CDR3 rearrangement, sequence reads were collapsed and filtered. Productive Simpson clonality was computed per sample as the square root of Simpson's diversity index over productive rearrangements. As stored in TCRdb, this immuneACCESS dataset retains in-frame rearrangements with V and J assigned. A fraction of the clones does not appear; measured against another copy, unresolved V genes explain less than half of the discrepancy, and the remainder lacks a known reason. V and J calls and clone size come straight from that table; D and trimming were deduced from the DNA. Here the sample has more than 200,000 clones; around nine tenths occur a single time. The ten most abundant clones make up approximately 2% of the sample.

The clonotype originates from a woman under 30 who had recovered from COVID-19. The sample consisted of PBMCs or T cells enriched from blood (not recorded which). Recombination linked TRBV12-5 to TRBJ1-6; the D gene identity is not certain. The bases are TGTGCTAGTGGTTGGACGGGAGACTATAATTCACCCCTCCACTTT. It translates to CASGWTGDYNSPLHF.